A selection of T cell receptor beta chains follows, all from one sample in a study of OX40 agonist ivuxolimab in advanced cancers. The data were produced by immunoSEQ multiplex PCR, yet TCRdb's version contains in-frame clones alone and is incomplete. Of 20,000 to 25,000 clones listed, 85% to 95% are singletons. The sequencing here drew on CD4+ or CD8+ T cells sorted from blood, taken in a trial of the OX40 agonist ivuxolimab. These receptors came from an adult with an advanced solid tumor such as melanoma, head and neck, liver or kidney cancer. Each CDR3 is given with its conserved first and last residue. Not all rows give a size; the values are once, few, many and, for expanded clones, a class.

TRBJ1-3 NA TRBV15 CATSRDRGDGNTIYF
TRBJ1-6 NA TRBV7-6 CASSPSAGNSPLHF
TRBJ2-2 NA TRBV4-2 CASSQEALAGDTLLNTGELFF
TRBJ2-3 NA TRBV11-1 CASSLAGDTDTQYF
TRBJ2-3 NA TRBV6-5 CASSSTATDTQYF
TRBJ2-1 NA TRBV7-9 CASSLILSEQFF
TRBJ2-1 NA TRBV19 CASSTQGSSNEQFF
TRBJ2-7 NA TRBV5-1 CASSLAQGFDYEQYF
TRBJ2-7 NA TRBV6-5 CATGSSPYEQYF
TRBJ1-5 NA TRBV5-1 CASSLGGTGLGNQPQHF
TRBJ2-7 once TRBV5-1 CASSCLTLLTYEQYF
TRBJ2-7 NA TRBV5-1 CASSLAMPDRGSSYEQYF
TRBJ2-7 NA TRBV6-5 CASSYRGQEPYEQYF
TRBJ2-3 NA TRBV6-5 CAVLPPTDTQYF
TRBJ2-7 NA TRBV7-6 CASSLGGPYEQYF
TRBJ2-7 NA TRBV6-1 CASSERGGQYEQYF
TRBJ2-1 NA TRBV7-9 CASSLVSGGYNEQFF
TRBJ2-1 NA TRBV4-2 CASSQETGSYNEQFF
TRBJ1-5 few TRBV6-1 CASSEALYGADNQPQHF
TRBJ1-2 NA TRBV6-5 CASGDRGLSGYTF
TRBJ1-6 NA TRBV12-5 CASGSEYRASPLHF
TRBJ1-4 NA TRBV7-9 CASSPLEWDGNEKLFF
TRBJ2-7 once TRBV7-8 CASSTGFYYEQYF
TRBJ1-2 NA TRBV2 CASSEAPGRDGYTF
TRBJ1-5 NA TRBV6-1 CASSELRYSNQPQHF
TRBJ2-3 few TRBV19 CASGDTQYF
TRBJ2-5 many TRBV4-2 CASSQGLAGENPYQETQYF
TRBJ2-5 NA TRBV29-1 CSVESLGFGARETQYF
TRBJ2-3 NA TRBV11-1 CASSFSGIGTDTQYF
TRBJ1-2 NA TRBV2 CASSRGSQNYGYTF
TRBJ2-3 NA TRBV7-9 CASSPPGEDTQYF
TRBJ2-7 NA TRBV2 CASRGSLNKSPYEQYF
TRBJ1-2 NA TRBV4-1 CASSLRTVSNYGYTF
TRBJ2-4 NA TRBV10-2 CASSESGEIAKNIQYF
TRBJ1-1 NA TRBV29-1 CSACIVETVNTEAFF
TRBJ1-2 NA TRBV6-5 CASSYNPLQAGYGYTF
TRBJ2-5 few TRBV4-1 CASSQTGLEETQYF
NA NA TRBV27 CASSFPKGTPLEQYF
TRBJ1-5 NA TRBV5-5 CASSPEAGGGWNQPQHF
TRBJ2-1 NA TRBV4-1 CASSQDSSRYNEQFF
TRBJ1-1 NA TRBV4-1 CASSQDGGMNTEAFF
TRBJ2-7 NA TRBV27 CASSQGPSYEQYF
TRBJ2-2 NA TRBV5-1 CASSLGQGTGELFF
TRBJ2-5 once TRBV6-5 CASSYSPSGGETQYF
TRBJ1-4 NA TRBV15 CATSPSGERNEKLFF
TRBJ2-5 NA TRBV7-9 CASSLMLGVQETQYF
TRBJ2-7 NA TRBV5-4 CASRGGQGSTYEQYF
TRBJ1-4 NA TRBV2 CAALGTGDRTNEKLFF
TRBJ1-5 once TRBV7-8 CASSLVTGTAGNQPQHF
TRBJ2-2 NA TRBV7-9 CASSVSWGTGELFF
TRBJ1-2 NA TRBV5-4 CASSLDRAEGYGYTF
TRBJ1-3 NA TRBV19 CASQDRGLGNTIYF
TRBJ1-2 NA TRBV7-8 CASTQGPESNYGYTF
TRBJ1-5 NA TRBV19 CASTHGAPNQPQHF
TRBJ2-7 NA TRBV6-5 CASSRTGPLYEQYF
TRBJ2-7 NA TRBV6-1 CASSAFVGATYEQYF
TRBJ2-1 NA TRBV6-5 CATGLLPNDEQFF